This is a list of T cell receptor beta chains from one sample in a study of cytomegalovirus exposure and HLA in healthy donors. This table comes from immunoSEQ multiplex PCR, and its TCRdb copy is limited to in-frame clones, with some not included. The data contain roughly 200,000 clones, approximately 81% of them singletons. The sequencing sample was made of PBMCs. The receptors stem from a man aged 25 to 45 in good health and CMV-seronegative. Each CDR3 is given with its conserved first and last residue. A D gene is named only where the DNA matches it firmly. Some rows mark clone size as missing; the rest say once, few, many or name a class of expanded clone.

j_call v_call cdr3_length clone_size d_call cdr3_nt cdr3_aa
TRBJ2-1 TRBV29-1 11 once TRBD2 TGCAGCGCTAGCGGATACAATGAGCAGTTCTTC CSASGYNEQFF
TRBJ2-2 TRBV27 15 NA NA TGTGCCAGCAGTCCCCTGCTAGGCGTGGCCGGGGAGCTGTTTTTT CASSPLLGVAGELFF
TRBJ2-3 TRBV19 14 NA NA TGTGCCAGTAGTATATCCCGGGGTGAAGATACGCAGTATTTT CASSISRGEDTQYF
TRBJ1-6 TRBV28 16 once NA TGTGCCAGCAGTATAATAAGGGGCGGCGGTAATTCACCCCTCCACTTT CASSIIRGGGNSPLHF
TRBJ2-7 TRBV4-1 17 few NA TGCGCCAGCAGCCAAATAGGCCCCCGGACGGGGGTCTACGAGCAGTACTTC CASSQIGPRTGVYEQYF
TRBJ2-2 TRBV19 15 NA TRBD1 TGTGCCAGTAGCACTCCGGGACAGGGAACCGGGGAGCTGTTTTTT CASSTPGQGTGELFF
TRBJ2-6 TRBV5-5 18 NA NA TGTGCCAGCAGCTTGAGAGTTTCGGGGGGCGCTGGGGCCAGCGTCCTGACTTTC CASSLRVSGGAGASVLTF
TRBJ1-1 TRBV5-1 14 NA NA TGCGCCAGCAGCTGGGCCCCTGGAGGCACTGAAGCTTTCTTT CASSWAPGGTEAFF
TRBJ1-6 TRBV5-1 16 NA NA TGCGCCAGCAGCTTGAATCCAGGGGCCAGGTATTCACCCCTCCACTTT CASSLNPGARYSPLHF
TRBJ1-2 TRBV5-4 17 NA TRBD1 TGTGCCAGCAGACAAATTACCGGGACAGGGCCCAACTATGGCTACACCTTC CASRQITGTGPNYGYTF
TRBJ1-2 TRBV5-4 14 NA TRBD1 TGTGCCAGCAGCCCCGACAGGGAATTATATGGCTACACCTTC CASSPDRELYGYTF
TRBJ2-2 TRBV7-2 13 NA NA TGTGCCAGCAGCACCAGGGTCACCGGGGAGCTGTTTTTT CASSTRVTGELFF
TRBJ1-4 TRBV6-1 18 NA NA TGTGCCAGCAGTGAGGCCGGGTCCCAACCCTTAATAAATGAAAAACTGTTTTTT CASSEAGSQPLINEKLFF
TRBJ2-5 TRBV2 15 NA NA TGTGCCAGCAGTGCCTTTTGGGACTCCCAAGAGACCCAGTACTTC CASSAFWDSQETQYF
TRBJ1-1 TRBV19 15 NA NA TGTGCCAGTAGCCGCTCCGCGACAGCGAACACTGAAGCTTTCTTT CASSRSATANTEAFF
TRBJ2-3 TRBV6-1 16 few TRBD2 TGTGCCAGCAGTGCGGGACTAGCGGGGGCCACAGATACGCAGTATTTT CASSAGLAGATDTQYF
TRBJ1-2 TRBV28 15 NA NA TGTGCCAGCAGTTACTTCGGACTGGCGAGCTATGGCTACACCTTC CASSYFGLASYGYTF
TRBJ1-1 TRBV14 18 once NA TGTGCCAGCAGCCAAGATCGGTTTCAAGGGACATGGAAGACTGAAGCTTTCTTT CASSQDRFQGTWKTEAFF
TRBJ2-3 TRBV4-2 13 NA NA TGTGCCAGCAGCCAACTCTTCCCAGATACGCAGTATTTT CASSQLFPDTQYF
TRBJ1-1 TRBV19 13 NA NA TGTGCCAGTAGTCTGCGACACCTACTTGAAGCTTTCTTT CASSLRHLLEAFF
TRBJ1-5 TRBV5-6 15 NA NA TGTGCCAGCAGCTTGGCCAGGGGAGACAATCAGCCCCAGCATTTT CASSLARGDNQPQHF
TRBJ2-7 TRBV7-9 13 NA NA TGTGCCAGCAGCTTAGCCCAGGGGGGCGAGCAGTACTTC CASSLAQGGEQYF
TRBJ1-2 TRBV6-5 14 NA NA TGTGCCAGCAGCCGTGGACAGTTTGGTGTGGGCTACACCTTC CASSRGQFGVGYTF
TRBJ2-3 TRBV5-1 14 NA NA TGCGCCAGCAGCTTAGACAGTGGTACAGATACGCAGTATTTT CASSLDSGTDTQYF
TRBJ1-1 TRBV5-1 13 NA TRBD1 TGCGCCAGCAGCTTGGAACAGGGGGGTGAAGCTTTCTTT CASSLEQGGEAFF
TRBJ2-3 TRBV7-8 15 NA TRBD2 TGTGCCAGCAGCTTAGAAGTGAAGCGGGGAGATACGCAGTATTTT CASSLEVKRGDTQYF
TRBJ1-2 TRBV6-5 15 NA TRBD1 TGTGCCAGCAGCTACCGGGACAGGGGGCGTGATGGCTACACCTTC CASSYRDRGRDGYTF
TRBJ2-5 TRBV20-1 11 NA NA TGCAGTGCCAAACAGCAAGAGACCCAGTACTTC CSAKQQETQYF
TRBJ2-7 TRBV4-2 15 NA TRBD1 TGTGCCAGCAGCCCAAGCCGACAGGGGGCTGACGAGCAGTACTTC CASSPSRQGADEQYF